This note documents a single T cell receptor beta chain sequence. Its antigen is not known. The data are from a study of shared clonotypes between healthy human individuals. Study results and caveats: Rarefaction gave evidence that sorted-subset sequencing remained incomplete despite large depth.

The length of the CDR3 is 13 residues. V was clipped by 6 bases and J by 6 bases; unmatched bases: 4. The V gene's germline CDR1 is MDHEN and CDR2 SYDVKM. Data came from immunoSEQ multiplex PCR; TCRdb stores just in-frame clones and leaves some out. The sample consists of a few million clones, over 90% of them appearing once. The sample consisted of naive CD4+ T cells from PBMCs. As to subset: CD45RA+ positively selected. The J gene is TRBJ1-1, the V gene TRBV28; 10 bases match TRBD1. The receptor's source is a young man in good health. Some clones in this sample may be carry-over from other donors' samples. The CDR3 loop reads CASRRQGAAEAFF. The CDR3 DNA is TGTGCCAGCAGGCGACAGGGGGCCGCTGAAGCTTTCTTT.